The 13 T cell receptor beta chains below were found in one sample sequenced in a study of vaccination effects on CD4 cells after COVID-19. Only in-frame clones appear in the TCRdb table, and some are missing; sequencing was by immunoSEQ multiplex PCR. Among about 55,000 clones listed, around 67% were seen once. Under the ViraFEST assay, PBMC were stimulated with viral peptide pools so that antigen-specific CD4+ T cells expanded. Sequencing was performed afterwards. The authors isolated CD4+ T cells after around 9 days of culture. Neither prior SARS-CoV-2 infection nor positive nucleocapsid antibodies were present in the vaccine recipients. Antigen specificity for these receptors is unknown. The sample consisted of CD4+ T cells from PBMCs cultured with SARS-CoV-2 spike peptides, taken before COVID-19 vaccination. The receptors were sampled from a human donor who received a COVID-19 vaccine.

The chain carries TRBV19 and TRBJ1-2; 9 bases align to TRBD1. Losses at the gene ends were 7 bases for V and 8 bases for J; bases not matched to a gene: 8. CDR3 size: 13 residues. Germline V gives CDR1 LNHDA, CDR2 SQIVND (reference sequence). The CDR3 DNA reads TGTGCCAGTACTCTACAGGGGGCTGGAGGCTACACCTTC. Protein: CASTLQGAGGYTF.

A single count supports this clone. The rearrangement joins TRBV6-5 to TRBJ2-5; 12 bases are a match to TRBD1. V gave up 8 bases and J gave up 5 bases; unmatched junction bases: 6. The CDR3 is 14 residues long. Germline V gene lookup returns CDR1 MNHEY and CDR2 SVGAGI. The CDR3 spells CASRDRGQGETQYF. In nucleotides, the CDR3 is TGTGCCAGCCGGGACAGGGGGCAGGGGGAGACCCAGTACTTC.

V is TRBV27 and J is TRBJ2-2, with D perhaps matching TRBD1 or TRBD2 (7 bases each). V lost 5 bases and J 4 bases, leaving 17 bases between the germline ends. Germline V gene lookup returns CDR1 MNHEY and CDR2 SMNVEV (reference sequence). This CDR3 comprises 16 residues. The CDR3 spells CASSVGRGPSTGELFF. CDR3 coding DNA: TGTGCCAGCAGTGTGGGGAGGGGGCCGAGCACCGGGGAGCTGTTTTTT.

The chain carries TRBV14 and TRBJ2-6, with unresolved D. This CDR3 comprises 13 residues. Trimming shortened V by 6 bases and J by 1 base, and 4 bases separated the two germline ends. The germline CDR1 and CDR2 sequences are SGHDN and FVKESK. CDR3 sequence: CASRGSGANVLTF. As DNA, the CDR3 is TGTGCCAGCAGGGGGTCTGGGGCCAACGTCCTGACTTTC.

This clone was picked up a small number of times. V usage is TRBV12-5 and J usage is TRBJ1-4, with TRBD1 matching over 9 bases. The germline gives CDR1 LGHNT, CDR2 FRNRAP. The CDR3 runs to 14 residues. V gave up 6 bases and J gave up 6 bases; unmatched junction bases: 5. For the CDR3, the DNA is TGTGCTAGTGGCCCCGGACAGGGGTATGAAAAACTGTTTTTT. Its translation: CASGPGQGYEKLFF. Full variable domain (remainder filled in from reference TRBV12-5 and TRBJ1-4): DARVTQTPRHKVTEMGQEVTMRCQPILGHNTVFWYRQTMMQGLELLAYFRNRAPLDDSGMPKDRFSAEMPDATLATLKIQPSEPRDSAVYFCASGPGQGYEKLFFGSGTQLSVL.

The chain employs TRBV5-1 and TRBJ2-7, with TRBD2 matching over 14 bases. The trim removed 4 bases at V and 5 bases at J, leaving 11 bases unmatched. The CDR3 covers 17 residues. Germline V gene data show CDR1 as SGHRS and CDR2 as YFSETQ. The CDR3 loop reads CASSPGTSGSFYHEQYF. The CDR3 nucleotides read TGCGCCAGCAGCCCTGGGACTAGCGGGAGTTTCTACCACGAGCAGTACTTC.

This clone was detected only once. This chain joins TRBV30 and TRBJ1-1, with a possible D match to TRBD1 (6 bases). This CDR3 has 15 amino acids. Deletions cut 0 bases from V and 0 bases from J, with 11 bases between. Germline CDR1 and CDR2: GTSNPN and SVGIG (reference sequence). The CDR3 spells CAWSVGGTVNTEAFF. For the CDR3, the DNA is TGTGCCTGGAGTGTAGGGGGGACGGTGAACACTGAAGCTTTCTTT.

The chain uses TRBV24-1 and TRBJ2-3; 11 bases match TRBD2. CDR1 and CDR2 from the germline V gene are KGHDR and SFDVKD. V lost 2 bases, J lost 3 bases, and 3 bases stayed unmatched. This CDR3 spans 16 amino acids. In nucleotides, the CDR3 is TGTGCCACCAGTGATTCTAGCGGGGGGCCGACAGATACGCAGTATTTT. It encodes CATSDSSGGPTDTQYF.

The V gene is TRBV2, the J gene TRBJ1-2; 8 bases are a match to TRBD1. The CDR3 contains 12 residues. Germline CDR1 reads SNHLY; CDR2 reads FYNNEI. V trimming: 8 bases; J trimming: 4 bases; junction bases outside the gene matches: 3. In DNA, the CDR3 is TGTGCCAGCCACGACAGGGGCTATGGCTACACCTTC. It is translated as CASHDRGYGYTF.

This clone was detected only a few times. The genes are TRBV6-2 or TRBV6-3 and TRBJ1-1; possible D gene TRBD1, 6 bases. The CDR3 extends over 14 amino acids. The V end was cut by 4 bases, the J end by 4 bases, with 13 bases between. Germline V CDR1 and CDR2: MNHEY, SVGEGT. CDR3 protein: CASSFQGLFTEAFF. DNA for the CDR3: TGTGCCAGCAGTTTTCAGGGGTTGTTCACTGAAGCTTTCTTT.

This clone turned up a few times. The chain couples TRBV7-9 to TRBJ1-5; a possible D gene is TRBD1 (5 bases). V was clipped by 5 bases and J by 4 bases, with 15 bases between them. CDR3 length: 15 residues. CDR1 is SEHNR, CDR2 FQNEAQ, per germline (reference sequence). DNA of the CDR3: TGTGCCAGCAGCCCTCACAGCGGGGGGAATCAGCCCCAGCATTTT. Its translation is CASSPHSGGNQPQHF.

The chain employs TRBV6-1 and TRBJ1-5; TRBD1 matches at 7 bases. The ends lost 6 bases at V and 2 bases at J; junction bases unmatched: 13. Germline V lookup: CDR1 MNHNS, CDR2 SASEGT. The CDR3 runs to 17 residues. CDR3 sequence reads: CASREQTGFGGNQPQHF. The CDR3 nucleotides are TGTGCCAGCAGGGAACAGACAGGGTTTGGGGGCAATCAGCCCCAGCATTTT.

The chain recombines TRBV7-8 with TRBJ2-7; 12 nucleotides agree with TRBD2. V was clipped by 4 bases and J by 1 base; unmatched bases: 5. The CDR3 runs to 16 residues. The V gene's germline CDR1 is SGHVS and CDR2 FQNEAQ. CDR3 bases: TGTGCCAGCAGCTACCCGACTAGCGGGAGTTCCTACGAGCAGTACTTC. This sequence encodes CASSYPTSGSSYEQYF.